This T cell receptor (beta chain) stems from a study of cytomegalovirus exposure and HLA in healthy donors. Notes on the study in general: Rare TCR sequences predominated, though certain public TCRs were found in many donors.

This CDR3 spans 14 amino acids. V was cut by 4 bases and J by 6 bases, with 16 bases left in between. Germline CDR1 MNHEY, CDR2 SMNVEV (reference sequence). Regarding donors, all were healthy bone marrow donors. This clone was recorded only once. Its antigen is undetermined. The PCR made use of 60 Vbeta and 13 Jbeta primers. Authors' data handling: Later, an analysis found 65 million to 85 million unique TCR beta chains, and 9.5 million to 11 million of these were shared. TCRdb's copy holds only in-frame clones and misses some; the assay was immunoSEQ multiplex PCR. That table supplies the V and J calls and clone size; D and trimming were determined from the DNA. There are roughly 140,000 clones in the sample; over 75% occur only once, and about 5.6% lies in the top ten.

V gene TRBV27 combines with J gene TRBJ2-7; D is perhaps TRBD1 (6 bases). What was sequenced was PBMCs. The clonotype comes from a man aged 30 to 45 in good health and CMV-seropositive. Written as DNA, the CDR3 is TGTGCCAGCAGTTCTCACAGGGAAAGGATCGAGCAGTACTTC. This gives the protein CASSSHRERIEQYF.